A single sample is the source of the 3 T cell receptor beta chains below, sequenced in a study of cytomegalovirus exposure and HLA in healthy donors. Vbeta (60) and Jbeta (13) primers were used in the PCR. Data came from immunoSEQ multiplex PCR; TCRdb stores just in-frame clones and leaves some out. Among some 120,000 clones listed, approximately 81% were seen once. Specimen: PBMCs. The receptors derive from a woman between 35 and 50 years old in good health and CMV-seronegative.

CDR3 sequence (DNA): TGTGCCAGCAGCTTAAGCCACAACAATGAGCAGTTCTTC. Translated: CASSLSHNNEQFF. The rearrangement joins TRBV7-3 to TRBJ2-1; D uncertain. Germline V CDR1 and CDR2: SGHTA, FQGTGA. The CDR3 is 13 amino acids. Trimming left V 1 base short and J 5 bases short, with 6 bases between.

This sequence joins TRBV10-2 and TRBJ1-5; no firm D call. The germline V gene encodes CDR1 WSHSY and CDR2 SAAADI. The V gene lost 3 bases and the J gene lost 3 bases, with 6 bases spanning the gap. This CDR3 spans 13 amino acids. The CDR3 nucleotides are TGCGCCAGCAGTGAACAAATCAATCAGCCCCAGCATTTT. It specifies CASSEQINQPQHF.

The chain has TRBV6-1 and TRBJ2-1, with 8 bases identical to TRBD1. V gave up 4 bases and J gave up 1 base; unmatched junction bases: 9. The CDR3 is 17 residues long. From germline, CDR1 is MNHNS and CDR2 SASEGT. CDR3 DNA: TGTGCCAGCAGTGGGACCCAGGGGGCGCGTTCCTACAATGAGCAGTTCTTC. This encodes CASSGTQGARSYNEQFF.